One sample yielded the 30 T cell receptor beta chains listed below, sequenced in a study of identical twins. TCRdb used MiXCR to reprocess the 5' RACE reads, holding one entry per CDR3 protein. Found here are some 690,000 distinct CDR3 sequences, 21% of them singletons; the top ten hold roughly 4%. These data are also associated with another study on T cells expressing NK-cell markers.

The material sequenced was PBMCs. The receptors come from a woman younger than 35 in good health.

The chain combines TRBV4-3 with TRBJ1-1, with D perhaps matching TRBD1 (6 bases). Trimming pared 1 base from V and 1 base from J, leaving 13 bases between. The CDR3 loop spans 16 amino acids. CDR1 and CDR2 (germline): LGHNA, YSLEER. CDR3: CASSQGRPQGNTEAFF. CDR3 in DNA: TGCGCCAGCAGCCAAGGGAGGCCACAGGGGAACACTGAAGCTTTCTTT.

This clonotype was counted many times. The V gene is TRBV20-1, the J gene TRBJ2-1, with 11 bases identical to TRBD2. After removal of 2 bases from V and 9 bases from J, the junction contained 9 bases not matched to a gene. The CDR3 spans 15 residues. Germline values: CDR1 DFQATT, CDR2 SNEGSKA (reference sequence). The CDR3 sequence: CSARRLAGGVLEQFF. CDR3 bases: TGCAGTGCTAGACGCCTAGCGGGAGGTGTACTTGAGCAGTTCTTC.

The gene calls are TRBV9 and TRBJ2-3; 8 positions match TRBD1. The length of the CDR3 is 17 residues. CDR1 and CDR2 (germline): SGDLS, YYNGEE. The ends lost 3 bases at V and 5 bases at J; junction bases unmatched: 14. The CDR3 sequence: CASSASPGRGPGDTQYF. CDR3 in DNA: TGTGCCAGCAGCGCGTCCCCGGGCAGGGGGCCGGGAGATACGCAGTATTTT.

The rearrangement uses TRBV5-6 and TRBJ2-7, with D possibly being TRBD1 or TRBD2 (5 bases each). The V gene lost 4 bases and the J gene lost 3 bases, with 14 bases spanning the gap. Germline CDR1 SGHDT, CDR2 YYEEEE. The CDR3 loop spans 14 amino acids. The CDR3 DNA reads TGTGCCAGCAGCAACCCCGGGACGGACTACGAGCAGTACTTC. Protein sequence: CASSNPGTDYEQYF.

This clonotype was recorded at least ten times. The chain links TRBV27 to TRBJ2-7, with no clear D. Trimming took 6 bases from V and 2 from J, leaving 11 bases between them. Per germline, CDR1 MNHEY and CDR2 SMNVEV (reference sequence). This CDR3 is built from 13 residues. The CDR3 protein is CASSLIGAYEQYF. DNA for the CDR3: TGTGCCAGCAGCCTCATTGGGGCCTACGAGCAGTACTTC.

Only a few counts were recorded for this clonotype. The gene calls are TRBV9 and TRBJ2-1; 10 nucleotides align to TRBD2. The V gene end was trimmed by 0 bases and the J gene end by 9 bases; junction bases not matched to a gene: 6. CDR1 SGDLS and CDR2 YYNGEE come from the germline V gene. CDR3 size: 15 residues. The CDR3 sequence: CASSVAPSGSPEQFF. CDR3 nucleotide sequence: TGTGCCAGCAGCGTAGCCCCTAGCGGGAGTCCTGAGCAGTTCTTC.

V gene TRBV20-1 combines with J gene TRBJ2-7; the D gene is possibly TRBD2 (6 bases). Trimming cost V 4 bases and J 6 bases, with 13 bases left between them. CDR1 is DFQATT, CDR2 SNEGSKA, per germline (reference sequence). The CDR3 runs to 12 residues. This CDR3 is CSATLAGFEQYF. The CDR3 DNA reads TGCAGTGCTACTCTTGCGGGGTTCGAGCAGTACTTC.

This chain joins TRBV7-9 and TRBJ2-2; D is unresolved. This CDR3 is built from 12 residues. V lost 2 bases and J lost 8, with 6 bases in between. The germline CDR1 and CDR2 sequences are SEHNR and FQNEAQ (reference sequence). CDR3 amino acids: CASSLTPGELFF. The CDR3 nucleotides read TGTGCCAGCAGCTTAACCCCGGGGGAGCTGTTTTTT.

V and J are TRBV12-3 or TRBV12-4 and TRBJ1-4; D is unclear. The length of the CDR3 is 14 residues. The V end lost 1 base, the J end lost 6 bases, and 9 bases lay between the germline ends. The DNA of the CDR3 is TGTGCCAGCAGTTTAGTAGGCGGGGATGAAAAACTGTTTTTT. Its protein product is CASSLVGGDEKLFF.

The chain links TRBV7-8 to TRBJ2-2; TRBD2 matches at 11 bases. CDR3 size: 16 residues. Unmatched junction bases numbered 5, after V lost 5 bases and J lost 3 bases. Germline V gene lookup returns CDR1 SGHVS and CDR2 FQNEAQ. CDR3: CASSELAGADTGELFF. The CDR3 bases are TGTGCCAGCAGCGAACTAGCGGGGGCGGACACCGGGGAGCTGTTTTTT. Full variable domain (rest looked up from reference TRBV7-8 and TRBJ2-2): GAGVSQSPRYKVAKRGQDVALRCDPISGHVSLFWYQQALGQGPEFLTYFQNEAQLDKSGLPSDRFFAERPEGSVSTLKIQRTQQEDSAVYLCASSELAGADTGELFFGEGSRLTVL.

V and J are TRBV13 and TRBJ1-2; no clear D. Germline V gene sequence: CDR1 PRHDT, CDR2 FYEKMQ (reference sequence). V was clipped by 5 bases and J by 8 bases, with 12 bases between them. The CDR3 spans 12 residues. The CDR3 DNA reads as TGTGCCAGCAGCCCCCGTTTTGGGGGCTACACCTTC. Translating it yields CASSPRFGGYTF.

This clonotype has more than one count but fewer than ten. The rearrangement joins TRBV20-1 to TRBJ2-3; TRBD1 matches at 7 bases. Germline V lookup: CDR1 DFQATT, CDR2 SNEGSKA (reference sequence). Trimming removed 4 bases from V and 0 bases from J; junction bases left unmatched: 1. The CDR3 contains 13 residues. CDR3 amino acids: CSANRGSTDTQYF. CDR3 DNA: TGCAGTGCTAACAGGGGTAGCACAGATACGCAGTATTTT.

In its sample, this clonotype was seen many times. This chain joins TRBV10-3 and TRBJ2-7; possible D gene TRBD1, 6 bases. With 6 bases removed from V and 3 bases from J, the gap between germline ends came to 9 bases. CDR1 and CDR2 from the germline V gene are ENHRY and SYGVKD. This CDR3 region has 12 residues. CDR3 nucleotides: TGTGCCATCAGCCGGGACAACTACGAGCAGTACTTC. Its protein is CAISRDNYEQYF.

In this sample, this clonotype turned up a few times. V and J are TRBV12-3 or TRBV12-4 and TRBJ2-1; D gene ambiguous. The CDR3 runs to 15 residues. The ends were cut back, 6 bases at V and 6 bases at J, with 18 bases in the middle. In DNA form, the CDR3 reads TGTGCCAGCAGCCTAAGTGATTTCAGTGCCAATGAGCAGTTCTTC. Its protein product is CASSLSDFSANEQFF.

By frequency in the sample, this clonotype is medium-sized. This rearrangement joins TRBV6-2 or TRBV6-3 to TRBJ2-1; 7 bases align to TRBD1. Losses at the gene ends were 0 bases for V and 4 bases for J; bases not matched to a gene: 0. Per the germline V gene, CDR1 is MNHEY and CDR2 is SVGEGT. The CDR3 is 14 residues long. The CDR3 bases are TGTGCCAGCAGTTACTCGACAGGGTACAATGAGCAGTTCTTC. Its protein product is CASSYSTGYNEQFF.

V and J are TRBV20-1 and TRBJ1-1, with D perhaps TRBD1 (6 bases). CDR1 is DFQATT, CDR2 SNEGSKA, per germline (reference sequence). V lost 2 bases and J 11 bases, leaving 18 bases between the germline ends. The CDR3 has 13 residues. This CDR3 reads CSARFRTVPGAFF. The DNA of the CDR3 is TGCAGTGCTAGATTCAGGACAGTCCCTGGGGCTTTCTTT.

Ten or more counts support this clonotype. The chain combines TRBV29-1 with TRBJ2-3, with D hard to call. Germline loops: CDR1 SQVTM, CDR2 ANQGSEA. The CDR3 is 11 residues long. Trimming removed 3 bases at V and 6 bases at J, with 7 bases between. CDR3 residues: CSVDSWDTQYF. The CDR3 coding sequence is TGCAGCGTTGACTCCTGGGATACGCAGTATTTT.

V usage is TRBV6-2 or TRBV6-3 and J usage is TRBJ2-3; D not resolved. Germline assignment: CDR1 MNHEY and CDR2 SVGEGT. The germline V and J ends were trimmed by 0 bases and 2 bases, with 6 bases remaining between them. The CDR3 is 14 amino acids. The chain's CDR3 is CASSYSVFTDTQYF. The CDR3 DNA reads TGTGCCAGCAGTTACTCCGTGTTCACAGATACGCAGTATTTT.

The chain uses TRBV20-1 and TRBJ2-2, with TRBD2 matching 7 bases. Germline trimming cut 4 bases from V and 6 bases from J; bases unmatched to any gene: 2. The CDR3 length is 12 residues. Germline V lookup: CDR1 DFQATT, CDR2 SNEGSKA (reference sequence). The CDR3 DNA reads TGCAGTGCTACGGCGGGGGCCGGGGAGCTGTTTTTT. It is translated as CSATAGAGELFF.

The V gene is TRBV11-2, the J gene TRBJ2-1; 8 nucleotides line up with TRBD2. CDR1 and CDR2 from the germline V gene are SGHAT and FQNNGV. This CDR3 spans 13 amino acids. V was clipped by 5 bases and J by 8 bases; unmatched bases: 5. The CDR3 loop reads CASSTGTSYEQFF. CDR3 nucleotide sequence: TGTGCCAGCAGCACCGGGACTAGTTATGAGCAGTTCTTC. Full variable domain (rest looked up from reference TRBV11-2 and TRBJ2-1): EAGVAQSPRYKIIEKRQSVAFWCNPISGHATLYWYQQILGQGPKLLIQFQNNGVVDDSQLPKDRFSAERLKGVDSTLKIQPAKLEDSAVYLCASSTGTSYEQFFGPGTRLTVL.

V gene TRBV20-1 combines with J gene TRBJ2-7; either TRBD1 or TRBD2 may fit D (6 bases each). V dropped 3 bases and J dropped 3 bases, with 24 bases sitting between them. Germline loops: CDR1 DFQATT, CDR2 SNEGSKA (reference sequence). This CDR3 spans 17 amino acids. For the CDR3, the DNA is TGCAGTGCTAGTCTATGGGGGGCAGGTATCGAGGGCTACGAGCAGTACTTC. Translated, it gives CSASLWGAGIEGYEQYF.

This sequence joins TRBV12-3 or TRBV12-4 and TRBJ2-5; 9 bases match TRBD2. Germline trimming cut 3 bases from V and 5 bases from J; bases unmatched to any gene: 7. This CDR3 is 15 amino acids long. The CDR3 is CASSFLAGAQETQYF. The DNA for the CDR3 is TGTGCCAGCAGTTTCTTAGCGGGGGCCCAGGAGACCCAGTACTTC.

This clonotype has more than one count but fewer than ten. The chain links TRBV7-6 to TRBJ2-4; a possible D gene is TRBD2 (6 bases). The germline gives CDR1 SGHVS, CDR2 FNYEAQ. The CDR3 has 15 amino acids. V lost 1 base to trimming and J lost 8 bases, with 15 bases between them. The CDR3 nucleotides are TGTGCCAGCAGCTTAGAAGCGGGCCCCCCGGACATTCAGTACTTC. Protein: CASSLEAGPPDIQYF.

This clonotype was picked up a small number of times. J is TRBJ2-7 and V is TRBV6-5; TRBD2 aligns across 13 bases. The CDR3 loop spans 17 amino acids. V gave up 0 bases and J gave up 0 bases; unmatched junction bases: 2. Germline assignment: CDR1 MNHEY and CDR2 SVGAGI. The CDR3 loop is CASSYSRTSGSSYEQYF. CDR3 nucleotide sequence: TGTGCCAGCAGTTACTCTAGGACTAGCGGGAGCTCCTACGAGCAGTACTTC.

J is TRBJ2-3 and V is TRBV7-9; D is possibly TRBD1 or TRBD2 (5 bases each). Germline V gene data show CDR1 as SEHNR and CDR2 as FQNEAQ (reference sequence). The CDR3 extends over 15 amino acids. V was cut by 2 bases and J by 0 bases, with 9 bases left in between. The CDR3 DNA sequence: TGTGCCAGCAGCTTACGGGACCAGAGCACAGATACGCAGTATTTT. This sequence encodes CASSLRDQSTDTQYF.

This clonotype was seen a few times. The V and J genes are TRBV28 and TRBJ2-3, with TRBD1 matching over 10 bases. Losses at the gene ends were 5 bases for V and 6 bases for J; bases not matched to a gene: 14. Germline V lookup: CDR1 MDHEN, CDR2 SYDVKM. The CDR3 sequence is 17 residues long. Here the CDR3 reads CASSPPRQGAPIDTQYF. The CDR3 DNA reads as TGTGCCAGCAGTCCCCCAAGACAGGGGGCACCGATCGATACGCAGTATTTT.

The rearrangement uses TRBV7-2 and TRBJ2-1; 8 nucleotides align to TRBD1. The CDR3 runs 13 residues. V trimming: 4 bases; J trimming: 6 bases; junction bases outside the gene matches: 2. Germline V gene lookup returns CDR1 SGHTA and CDR2 FQGNSA. The CDR3 sequence is CASSWTGLNEQFF. The CDR3 bases are TGTGCCAGCAGCTGGACAGGGCTCAATGAGCAGTTCTTC.

This chain joins TRBV12-3 or TRBV12-4 and TRBJ2-1; 7 nucleotides line up with TRBD1. V dropped 3 bases and J dropped 9; count of bases not matched to a gene: 11. CDR3 size: 15 residues. DNA of the CDR3: TGTGCCAGCAGTTTGAAAGGGGGCGCCATGGGTGAGCAGTTCTTC. Protein sequence: CASSLKGGAMGEQFF.

The gene calls are TRBV20-1 and TRBJ1-4; D gene ambiguous. Germline V gene sequence: CDR1 DFQATT, CDR2 SNEGSKA (reference sequence). V dropped 0 bases and J dropped 7 bases, with 12 bases sitting between them. The CDR3 is 14 residues long. CDR3 in DNA: TGCAGTGCTAGAGATTTAGGGAAGAGTGAAAAACTGTTTTTT. Translated: CSARDLGKSEKLFF.

The chain has TRBV27 and TRBJ2-1, with 8 bases that match TRBD2. Germline CDR1 MNHEY, CDR2 SMNVEV (reference sequence). Trimming removed 7 bases from V and 8 bases from J; junction bases left unmatched: 10. There are 14 residues in the CDR3. CDR3 nucleotide sequence: TGTGCCAGCACTCTCACGGGAGGGCCTCATGAGCAGTTCTTC. It translates to CASTLTGGPHEQFF.